The 16 T cell receptor beta chains presented below share a single source sample, sequenced in a study of T-cell reconstitution after alpha-beta-depleted transplantation in children (dated by TCRdb to the mid-2010s). Library preparation employed PCR. The listed sequencing device is Illumina HiSeq 2500. To normalize quantification of the TCRbeta repertoire, the TCR libraries were built with molecular barcoding that relied on unique molecular identifiers. The public reads were reanalyzed by TCRdb: fastp trimming at Q25, MiXCR alignment, in-frame beta chains only. Identical CDR3 proteins give one entry, which carries the most common genes and DNA. This sample is represented by 70,000 or so distinct CDR3 sequences; about 11% of them were singletons. The ten largest clonotypes hold less than 15% of the sample. Explained via the paper, the treatment or condition label denotes: allogeneic hematopoietic cell transplantation with graft depleted of TCRalphabeta T cells and CD19 B cells.

The sequencing here drew on PBMCs, taken before TCRalphabeta/CD19-depleted stem cell transplant. The receptor source for this set is a boy aged 10-17 years with acute myeloid leukemia, due to receive a stem cell transplant.

Judged by abundance, this clonotype is medium-sized (0.01 to 0.1%). The chain links TRBV20-1 to TRBJ2-7; 8 bases map to TRBD2. This CDR3 contains 14 residues. V lost 6 bases and J lost 0; bases outside the gene matches: 7. CDR1 and CDR2 from the germline V gene are DFQATT and SNEGSKA (reference sequence). CDR3 sequence: CSASGGGLSYEQYF. The CDR3 region has the DNA TGCAGTGCCTCCGGGGGGGGCCTCTCCTACGAGCAGTACTTC.

This clonotype was seen a handful of times. The chain links TRBV20-1 to TRBJ2-7; 8 bases are a match to TRBD1. The CDR3 is 14 residues long. The ends lost 0 bases at V and 5 bases at J; junction bases unmatched: 6. Germline-derived CDR1 and CDR2 are DFQATT and SNEGSKA (reference sequence). CDR3 in DNA: TGCAGTGCTAGAGACCCACGGACAGGGCACGAGCAGTACTTC. Translating gives CSARDPRTGHEQYF.

This clonotype appeared many times. The chain combines TRBV7-3 with TRBJ2-7, with 13 bases lining up with TRBD2. Germline CDR1 and CDR2: SGHTA and FQGTGA. The CDR3 runs 15 residues. Trimming took 5 bases from V and 6 from J; bases not matched to a gene: 7. The CDR3 nucleotides read TGTGCCAGCAGCCCAGGACTAGCGGGAGCCCCCGAGCAGTACTTC. This gives the protein CASSPGLAGAPEQYF.

This clonotype was seen many times. The J gene is TRBJ1-2, the V gene TRBV7-8; D might be TRBD1 (5 bases). The CDR3 spans 13 residues. Germline CDR1 is SGHVS and CDR2 is FQNEAQ. V shed 5 bases and J shed 8 bases, with 15 bases lying between them. The CDR3 DNA reads TGTGCCAGCAGCCCCATTGGAGGGGAAGGCTACACCTTC. Translated, it gives CASSPIGGEGYTF.

This clonotype was recorded many times. CDR3 sequence: CSVNPADTEAFF. CDR3 bases: TGCAGCGTAAACCCGGCGGACACTGAAGCTTTCTTT. J is TRBJ1-1 and V is TRBV29-1; D remains ambiguous. Germline V gives CDR1 SQVTM, CDR2 ANQGSEA. V lost 6 bases and J 3 bases, leaving 11 bases between the germline ends. This CDR3 is 12 amino acids long.

The sample holds many counts of this clonotype. The rearrangement joins TRBV7-3 to TRBJ2-3; 7 positions match TRBD2. Germline CDR1 reads SGHTA; CDR2 reads FQGTGA. The ends lost 0 bases at V and 4 bases at J; junction bases unmatched: 4. CDR3 length equals 15 residues. The CDR3 bases are TGTGCCAGCAGCTTAACAGCAACTAGCGCAGATACGCAGTATTTT. Amino acids: CASSLTATSADTQYF.

V usage is TRBV27 and J usage is TRBJ1-5, with a weak D call TRBD1 (6 bases). The CDR3 spans 15 residues. Trimming took 2 bases from V and 2 from J, leaving 10 bases between them. The germline CDR1 and CDR2 sequences are MNHEY and SMNVEV (reference sequence). CDR3 amino acids: CASSLEGVRNQPQHF. CDR3 DNA: TGTGCCAGCAGTTTAGAGGGGGTGCGCAATCAGCCCCAGCATTTT.

This clonotype appeared many times. V usage is TRBV29-1 and J usage is TRBJ2-7, with unresolved D. The germline V gene encodes CDR1 SQVTM and CDR2 ANQGSEA. The CDR3 totals 11 residues. Trimming cost V 6 bases and J 3 bases, with 9 bases left between them. The CDR3 sequence: CSVRVGYEQYF. CDR3 DNA sequence: TGCAGCGTCCGCGTGGGCTACGAGCAGTACTTC.

This clonotype was observed many times. The rearrangement joins TRBV11-1 to TRBJ2-3; 9 bases align to TRBD2. Germline V gene data show CDR1 as SGHAT and CDR2 as FQDESV (reference sequence). Trimming removed 4 bases from V and 2 bases from J; junction bases left unmatched: 7. The length of the CDR3 is 16 residues. The CDR3 bases are TGTGCCAGCAGCTCACCCGCGGGGGGGAACACAGATACGCAGTATTTT. Protein product: CASSSPAGGNTDTQYF.

This clonotype was picked up many times. The V call is TRBV7-6, the J call TRBJ2-1; D is uncertain. Germline CDR1 and CDR2: SGHVS and FNYEAQ. The length of the CDR3 is 13 residues. With 2 bases removed from V and 8 bases from J, the gap between germline ends came to 10 bases. For the CDR3, the DNA is TGTGCCAGCAGCTTATCGGTAGCTCATGAGCAGTTCTTC. Translation: CASSLSVAHEQFF.

This clonotype was counted many times. The chain carries TRBV6-5 and TRBJ2-1, with 10 bases aligning to TRBD2. Germline assignment: CDR1 MNHEY and CDR2 SVGAGI. J gave up 6 bases and V 5 bases, and 1 base lay outside the gene matches. The CDR3 totals 13 residues. In nucleotides, the CDR3 is TGTGCCAGCAGTCGGACTAGCGGCAATGAGCAGTTCTTC. It codes for CASSRTSGNEQFF.

This clonotype has only a few counts. The chain has TRBV30 and TRBJ2-4, with no clear D. Trimming stripped 3 bases from V and 0 bases from J, with 3 bases between. The CDR3 extends over 12 amino acids. Germline V CDR1 and CDR2: GTSNPN, SVGIG (reference sequence). The CDR3 DNA is TGTGCCTGGAGCCCAGCCAAAAACATTCAGTACTTC. It codes for CAWSPAKNIQYF.

The rearrangement links TRBV19 to TRBJ1-5; tentatively, D is TRBD1 (6 bases). Germline CDR1 LNHDA, CDR2 SQIVND (reference sequence). V lost 5 bases to trimming and J lost 4 bases, with 12 bases between them. The CDR3 contains 14 residues. CDR3 DNA: TGTGCCAGTAGTCCGACAGGAGTAAATCAGCCCCAGCATTTT. It encodes CASSPTGVNQPQHF.

The sample holds many counts of this clonotype. The chain carries TRBV7-2 and TRBJ2-7; the D is unclear. Germline V gene data show CDR1 as SGHTA and CDR2 as FQGNSA. V lost 5 bases to trimming and J lost 3 bases, with 17 bases between them. The CDR3 totals 15 residues. Here the CDR3 reads CASSRAPTSGYEQYF. CDR3 sequence (DNA): TGTGCCAGCAGCCGCGCCCCTACAAGTGGCTACGAGCAGTACTTC.

This clonotype was seen repeatedly, ten times or more. The V gene is TRBV6-5, the J gene TRBJ2-1; D perhaps matches TRBD2 (6 bases). CDR3 length equals 16 residues. The V gene's germline CDR1 is MNHEY and CDR2 SVGAGI. V gave up 5 bases and J gave up 9 bases, with 23 bases separating them. CDR3 region: CASSPGRRGASTEQFF. DNA for the CDR3: TGTGCCAGCAGTCCGGGGAGGAGGGGAGCCTCCACTGAGCAGTTCTTC.

This clonotype has at least ten counts. The V call is TRBV11-2, the J call TRBJ1-2; D possibly corresponds to TRBD1 (6 bases). V was trimmed by 5 bases and J by 3 bases, leaving 19 bases between them. CDR1 and CDR2 (germline): SGHAT, FQNNGV. The CDR3 is 16 amino acids. CDR3 region: CASSLPPHRADYGYTF. In DNA form, the CDR3 reads TGTGCCAGCAGCCTACCGCCGCACAGGGCAGACTATGGCTACACCTTC. The entire variable domain, with the rest obtained from reference TRBV11-2 and TRBJ1-2, is as follows: EAGVAQSPRYKIIEKRQSVAFWCNPISGHATLYWYQQILGQGPKLLIQFQNNGVVDDSQLPKDRFSAERLKGVDSTLKIQPAKLEDSAVYLCASSLPPHRADYGYTFGSGTRLTVV.